The source of this T cell receptor (beta chain) is a study of graft-versus-host responses after intestinal transplantation. Study background: Anti-thymocyte globulin was used for induction in all recipients, who then took tacrolimus and steroids for about 3 years. Findings and caveats of the study: Early declines in HvG clones that occurred post-transplant were associated with peak circulating GvH clone levels.

Trimming pared 8 bases from V and 5 bases from J, leaving 18 bases between. Germline V CDR1 and CDR2: LNHDA, SQIVND (reference sequence). The CDR3 is 14 amino acids. Irradiated, violet-dye-labeled stimulators (around 200,000) were plated alongside around 200,000 CFSE-labeled responders. TCRdb's copy holds only in-frame clones and misses some; the assay was immunoSEQ multiplex PCR. The sample has over 8,500 clones, more than 25% seen once. The sample in question was alloreactive CD8+ T cells from a mixed lymphocyte reaction culture, obtained before intestinal transplant. Regarding subset: CFSE-low proliferating T cells sorted from approximately six-day pre-transplant mixed lymphocyte reaction (GvH or HvG direction). The chain carries TRBV19 and TRBJ1-2, with D maybe TRBD1 (6 bases). This TCR was recovered from a human patient who received an intestinal transplant. DNA of the CDR3: TGTGCCAGTGGATGGCACAGAGGGGGATATGGCTACACCTTC. This encodes CASGWHRGGYGYTF.